Listed here are 28 T cell receptor beta chains from one sample, sequenced in a study of neurological immune-mediated disorders. TCRdb used MiXCR to reprocess the 5' RACE reads, holding one entry per CDR3 protein. The sample has roughly 28,000 distinct CDR3 sequences; around 3.4% are singletons. Specimen: PBMCs. These receptors were obtained from a woman aged 30 to 39 with multiple sclerosis.

This clonotype was found many times. V gene TRBV20-1 combines with J gene TRBJ2-2; TRBD1 might be the D (6 bases). This CDR3 has 15 residues. Germline V lookup: CDR1 DFQATT, CDR2 SNEGSKA (reference sequence). The V end lost 2 bases, the J end lost 5 bases, and 15 bases lay between the germline ends. The DNA of the CDR3 is TGCAGTGCTAGACAACAGGGTAGGGGAACCGGGGAGCTGTTTTTT. It codes for CSARQQGRGTGELFF.

This clonotype was picked up many times. The gene calls are TRBV20-1 and TRBJ2-2; D is unresolved. The CDR3 runs to 15 residues. The germline gives CDR1 DFQATT, CDR2 SNEGSKA (reference sequence). The ends were cut back, 0 bases at V and 9 bases at J, with 17 bases in the middle. The CDR3 reads CSARESRTGVWELFF. CDR3 nucleotide sequence: TGCAGTGCTAGAGAGAGTAGAACTGGCGTCTGGGAGCTGTTTTTT.

This clonotype was counted ten times or more. This chain joins TRBV7-6 and TRBJ2-1, with D possibly TRBD1 on 6 matching bases. The V and J ends lost 1 base and 6 bases respectively, with 13 bases between them. The CDR3 length is 15 residues. Germline loops: CDR1 SGHVS, CDR2 FNYEAQ. The CDR3 bases are TGTGCCAGCAGCTTAGTTGGGGGCGGAATCAATGAGCAGTTCTTC. It yields the protein CASSLVGGGINEQFF.

This clonotype was seen more than once but under ten times. Its ends do not fully match the called genes, so a read error is possible. The chain links TRBV29-1 to TRBJ1-5, with TRBD1 matching over 8 bases. Germline V lookup: CDR1 SQVTM, CDR2 ANQGSEA. The length of the CDR3 is 13 residues. The CDR3 DNA sequence: TGCAGCGTGGTGGACAGGGACAATCAGCCCCAGAATTTT. This sequence encodes CSVVDRDNQPQNF.

In this sample, this clonotype is medium-sized. The CDR3 coding sequence is TGCGCCAGCAGCCAAGATTCAAGCGGGACCTCTTCCAGCGAGCAGTACTTC. It translates to CASSQDSSGTSSSEQYF. V gene TRBV4-3 combines with J gene TRBJ2-7; 7 bases map to TRBD2. Per the germline V gene, CDR1 is LGHNA and CDR2 is YSLEER. With 0 bases clipped from V and 6 bases from J, the junction kept 14 bases outside the gene matches. The CDR3 spans 17 residues.

In this sample, this clonotype turned up many times. This chain uses TRBV20-1 with TRBJ1-6; possible D gene TRBD1, 5 bases. Per germline, CDR1 DFQATT and CDR2 SNEGSKA (reference sequence). CDR3 length equals 15 residues. The V and J ends lost 6 bases and 3 bases respectively, with 15 bases between them. CDR3 sequence (DNA): TGCAGTGCCACGACAGTAAGGGGCTATAATTCACCCCTCCACTTT. It is translated as CSATTVRGYNSPLHF.

This clonotype was counted many times. V is TRBV20-1 and J is TRBJ1-2; maybe TRBD1 (5 bases). V was shortened by 1 base and J by 4 bases, with 13 bases between the two germline ends. In germline, CDR1 is DFQATT, CDR2 SNEGSKA (reference sequence). The CDR3 runs 14 residues. CDR3 amino acids: CSARGVGAGYGYTF. CDR3 bases: TGCAGTGCTAGAGGCGTAGGGGCCGGCTATGGCTACACCTTC.

Ten or more counts support this clonotype. The genes are TRBV30 and TRBJ1-6; D remains unclear. Germline assignment: CDR1 GTSNPN and CDR2 SVGIG (reference sequence). This CDR3 has 12 residues. V lost 1 base and J 13 bases, leaving 11 bases between the germline ends. The CDR3 nucleotides read TGTGCCTGGAGTGCCTCGACCGGCCCCCTCCACTTT. Translation gives CAWSASTGPLHF. Using reference TRBV30 and TRBJ1-6 for the parts outside the CDR3, the full variable domain is SQTIHQWPATLVQPVGSPLSLECTVEGTSNPNLYWYRQAAGRGLQLLFYSVGIGQISSEVPQNLSASRPQDRQFILSSKKLLLSDSGFYLCAWSASTGPLHFGNGTRLTVT.

This clonotype has ten or more counts. The chain is built from TRBV5-1 and TRBJ1-1; D may be TRBD1 (5 bases). The V and J ends lost 4 bases and 1 base respectively, with 11 bases between them. Germline CDR1 and CDR2: SGHRS and YFSETQ. The CDR3 is 14 amino acids. For the CDR3, the DNA is TGCGCCAGCAGCCGGTCGGGGCAGAACACTGAAGCTTTCTTT. Amino acid sequence: CASSRSGQNTEAFF. Complete variable domain (other parts from reference TRBV5-1 and TRBJ1-1): KAGVTQTPRYLIKTRGQQVTLSCSPISGHRSVSWYQQTPGQGLQFLFEYFSETQRNKGNFPGRFSGRQFSNSRSEMNVSTLELGDSALYLCASSRSGQNTEAFFGQGTRLTVV.

In this sample, this clonotype turned up many times. The chain carries TRBV6-5 and TRBJ2-5; D is unclear. V shed 5 bases and J shed 1 base, with 17 bases lying between them. The CDR3 sequence is 16 residues long. Germline V CDR1 and CDR2: MNHEY, SVGAGI. As DNA, the CDR3 is TGTGCCAGCAGTGCCGGCCCCCTCCCATTCCAAGAGACCCAGTACTTC. This sequence encodes CASSAGPLPFQETQYF.

This clonotype was seen many times. The chain uses TRBV7-3 and TRBJ2-5; 10 nucleotides align to TRBD1. CDR1 and CDR2 (germline): SGHTA, FQGTGA. The CDR3 runs to 14 residues. Trimming removed 5 bases from V and 4 bases from J; junction bases left unmatched: 4. CDR3 amino acids: CASSRDRGGETQYF. For the CDR3, the DNA is TGTGCCAGCAGCCGGGACAGGGGAGGAGAGACCCAGTACTTC.

To note about this clonotype: Possible read error: a much larger clone is one base away. The gene calls are TRBV6-2 or TRBV6-3 and TRBJ2-6, with D maybe TRBD1 (6 bases). The CDR3 loop spans 15 amino acids. The germline V gene has CDR1 MNHEY and CDR2 SVGEGT. The CDR3 sequence: CASTTGSSGAKVLTF. In nucleotides, the CDR3 is TGTGCCAGCACAACAGGGTCCTCTGGGGCCAAAGTCCTGACTTTC.

This clonotype was observed at least ten times. The genes are TRBV3-1 and TRBJ2-7; 8 bases are a match to TRBD2. The CDR3 is 15 residues long. The V and J ends lost 4 bases and 3 bases, in that order; junction bases with no gene match: 8. Germline V gene data show CDR1 as LGHDT and CDR2 as YNNKEL (reference sequence). The CDR3 protein is CASSPYLRGGYEQYF. DNA for the CDR3: TGTGCCAGCAGCCCCTATCTTCGGGGGGGCTACGAGCAGTACTTC.

This clonotype showed up many times. The V and J genes are TRBV20-1 and TRBJ2-7, with 9 bases aligning to TRBD2. Germline V gene lookup returns CDR1 DFQATT and CDR2 SNEGSKA (reference sequence). The CDR3 is made up of 15 amino acids. The junction had 11 bases not matched to a gene; V was cut back by 4 bases and J by 4 bases. CDR3 amino acids: CSATHGSGRGYEQYF. CDR3 DNA: TGCAGTGCTACCCACGGTAGCGGGAGAGGTTACGAGCAGTACTTC.

This clonotype was picked up many times. V is TRBV7-2 and J is TRBJ2-3; the match to TRBD1 covers 7 bases. Trimming took 5 bases from V and 3 from J; bases not matched to a gene: 8. The CDR3 sequence is 15 residues long. Germline V gives CDR1 SGHTA, CDR2 FQGNSA. CDR3 protein: CASSAHRGLTDTQYF. CDR3 nucleotide sequence: TGTGCCAGCAGCGCCCACAGGGGTCTAACAGATACGCAGTATTTT. The full variable domain, rest sourced from reference TRBV7-2 and TRBJ2-3, is GAGVSQSPSNKVTEKGKDVELRCDPISGHTALYWYRQSLGQGLEFLIYFQGNSAPDKSGLPSDRFSAERTGGSVSTLTIQRTQQEDSAVYLCASSAHRGLTDTQYFGPGTRLTVL.

As for this clonotype: A junction boundary mismatches the germline segment, possibly from a read error. This chain joins TRBV28 and TRBJ2-6, with 7 bases aligning to TRBD1. The CDR3 sequence is 16 residues long. Germline assignment: CDR1 MDHEN and CDR2 SYDVKM. CDR3 coding DNA: TGTGCCATATCGACAGGGAGCGCCTCTGGGGCCAAAGTCCTGACTTTC. Protein sequence: CAISTGSASGAKVLTF.

In its sample, this clonotype was seen many times. The chain has TRBV12-3 or TRBV12-4 and TRBJ1-1; 7 bases are shared with TRBD1. There are 14 residues in the CDR3. With 5 bases clipped from V and 4 bases from J, the junction kept 7 bases outside the gene matches. For the CDR3, the DNA is TGTGCCAGCAGTCCGCAGACAGGGTCCACTGAAGCTTTCTTT. It codes for CASSPQTGSTEAFF.

Ten or more counts support this clonotype. One end of the junction does not line up with germline, which may come from a read error. This chain connects TRBV29-1 to TRBJ1-6; 9 bases match TRBD1. Germline V gene lookup returns CDR1 SQVTM and CDR2 ANQGSEA. CDR3 length: 13 residues. As DNA, the CDR3 is TGCAGCGTCGAGTTGGACAGGGGTTCACCCCTCAACTTT. Translated, it gives CSVELDRGSPLNF.

In its sample, this clonotype was seen many times. This sequence joins TRBV7-2 and TRBJ2-1, with TRBD2 matching over 8 bases. Unmatched junction bases numbered 9, after V lost 4 bases and J lost 4 bases. CDR3 size: 16 residues. Germline-derived CDR1 and CDR2 are SGHTA and FQGNSA. CDR3: CASSSSGSWGYNEQFF. The CDR3 DNA sequence: TGTGCCAGCAGCTCTAGCGGGTCCTGGGGATACAATGAGCAGTTCTTC.

This clonotype was observed at least ten times. The V and J genes are TRBV7-2 and TRBJ2-3, with TRBD2 as a possible D gene (6 bases). Trimming cost V 2 bases and J 2 bases, with 11 bases left between them. The CDR3 spans 15 residues. CDR1 and CDR2 from the germline V gene are SGHTA and FQGNSA. The CDR3 DNA follows: TGTGCCAGCAGCTTAATGGGGGGAACCACAGATACGCAGTATTTT. Residues: CASSLMGGTTDTQYF.

As to this clonotype: One end of the junction fails to match germline, which may point to a read error. The CDR3 DNA is TGTGCCAGCAGCTTAGTCGACAGGGGTGGAAAAACCATATATTTT. Residues: CASSLVDRGGKTIYF. The J gene is TRBJ1-3, the V gene TRBV7-8; 8 bases line up with TRBD1. The CDR3 runs 15 residues. From germline, CDR1 is SGHVS and CDR2 FQNEAQ.

This clonotype has ten or more counts. The chain links TRBV4-2 to TRBJ2-5; the D gene is possibly TRBD2 (7 bases). The germline V gene encodes CDR1 LGHNA and CDR2 YNFKEQ. With 8 bases removed from V and 5 bases from J, the gap between germline ends came to 21 bases. CDR3 size: 15 residues. CDR3 region: CASGGGRGRWETQYF. As DNA, the CDR3 is TGTGCCAGCGGCGGGGGCCGGGGGAGGTGGGAGACCCAGTACTTC.

Many counts were recorded for this clonotype. The chain is built from TRBV20-1 and TRBJ2-1, with TRBD2 identical over 8 bases. The germline CDR1 and CDR2 sequences are DFQATT and SNEGSKA (reference sequence). The CDR3 is 16 amino acids. Losses at the gene ends were 4 bases for V and 0 bases for J; bases not matched to a gene: 8. CDR3 amino acids: CSAKYGGASSYNEQFF. The CDR3 nucleotides read TGCAGTGCTAAGTACGGGGGGGCTAGCTCCTACAATGAGCAGTTCTTC.

This clonotype has at least ten counts. The chain carries TRBV18 and TRBJ2-4, with TRBD1 as a possible D gene (5 bases). Trimming pared 5 bases from V and 5 bases from J, leaving 16 bases between. This CDR3 contains 15 residues. Per the germline V gene, CDR1 is KGHSH and CDR2 is LQKENI. For the CDR3, the DNA is TGTGCCAGCTCAACAGGACGGACACTCGAAAACATTCAGTACTTC. Translated, it gives CASSTGRTLENIQYF.

This clonotype was seen more than once but under ten times. The J gene is TRBJ2-2, the V gene TRBV19; D is unclear. From germline, CDR1 is LNHDA and CDR2 SQIVND (reference sequence). V was pared by 4 bases and J by 0 bases, with 12 bases between. This CDR3 spans 16 amino acids. The CDR3 here is CASSTPGSPNTGELFF. In DNA, the CDR3 is TGTGCCAGTAGTACCCCCGGGTCCCCGAACACCGGGGAGCTGTTTTTT.

Ten or more counts support this clonotype. This chain connects TRBV20-1 to TRBJ1-4, with 8 bases matching TRBD1. The CDR3 runs 16 residues. The ends lost 1 base at V and 5 bases at J; junction bases unmatched: 9. Germline CDR1 and CDR2: DFQATT and SNEGSKA (reference sequence). The CDR3 coding sequence is TGCAGTGCTAGAGGTCCAGGGACAGGAGGGAATGAAAAACTGTTTTTT. This gives the protein CSARGPGTGGNEKLFF.

This clonotype was found many times. The gene calls are TRBV4-3 and TRBJ1-4; the match to TRBD1 covers 8 bases. The ends lost 1 base at V and 7 bases at J; junction bases unmatched: 2. Germline V lookup: CDR1 LGHNA, CDR2 YSLEER. The CDR3 spans 14 residues. CDR3 nucleotides: TGCGCCAGCAGCCAAGGGGGGACAGGTGAAAAACTGTTTTTT. It encodes CASSQGGTGEKLFF.

This CDR3 reads CASSPPPRDTQYF. The CDR3 bases are TGTGCCAGCTCACCACCGCCTCGGGATACGCAGTATTTT. The chain has TRBV18 and TRBJ2-3, with no clear D. Germline CDR1 and CDR2: KGHSH and LQKENI. This CDR3 contains 13 residues. V shed 0 bases and J shed 6 bases, with 7 bases lying between them.